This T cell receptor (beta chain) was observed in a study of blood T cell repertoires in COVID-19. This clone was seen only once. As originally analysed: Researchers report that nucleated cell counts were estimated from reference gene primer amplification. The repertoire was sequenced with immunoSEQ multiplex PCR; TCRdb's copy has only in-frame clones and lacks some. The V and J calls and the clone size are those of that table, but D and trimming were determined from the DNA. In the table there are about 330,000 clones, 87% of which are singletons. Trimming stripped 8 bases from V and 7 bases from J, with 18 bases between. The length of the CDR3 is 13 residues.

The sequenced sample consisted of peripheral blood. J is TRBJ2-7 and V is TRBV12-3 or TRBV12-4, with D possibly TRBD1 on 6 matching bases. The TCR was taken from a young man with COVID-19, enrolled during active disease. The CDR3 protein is CASCSGHYSEQYF. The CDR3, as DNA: TGTGCCAGCTGTTCGGGACACTACTCGGAGCAGTACTTC.